This TCR beta chain was identified in a study of T cells in Graves' hyperthyroidism and ophthalmopathy. Study-wide results and caveats: It was a median around 6 months before onset that the model predicted ophthalmopathy. Stable hyperthyroidism was told apart from ophthalmopathy by a model built on 13 V-J features.

This clonotype was recorded many times. Its antigen is still unknown. Investigators excluded patients with uncontrolled infection, other autoimmune disease, pregnancy or lactation. The PBMCs studied were ones that came from 9 to 10 ml fresh peripheral blood. The V segment lost 4 bases and the J segment 9 bases; nucleotides outside the gene matches: 10. This CDR3 has 15 residues. CDR1 and CDR2 (germline): SGHAT, FQNNGV. Amplified TCR beta CDR3 regions came from RNA transcripts. First-round RT-PCR of the TCR CDR3 relied on the HTBI primer set. A single record per CDR3 protein comes from TCRdb applying MiXCR to the multiplex PCR reads. Seen here are about 610,000 distinct CDR3 sequences, more than 15% observed once, and the top ten hold less than 3.5%.

The sequenced material came from blood. The receptor was derived from a woman aged 40 to 50 with Graves' ophthalmopathy. The chain carries TRBV11-2 and TRBJ2-1; 9 bases align to TRBD2. The CDR3 loop is CASSSVSGRRFEQFF. CDR3 DNA sequence: TGTGCCAGCAGCTCCGTAAGCGGGAGGAGGTTTGAGCAGTTCTTC.